The clone carrying this T cell receptor beta chain was observed a single time. Original processing notes: Amplifying reference gene primers gave estimates of nucleated cell counts. This table comes from immunoSEQ multiplex PCR, and its TCRdb copy is limited to in-frame clones, with some not included. D and trimming come from the DNA, and the V and J calls and clone size come from that table. The sample lists under 350,000 clones; roughly 86% were seen once. These data come from a study of blood T cell repertoires in COVID-19. Study context: The study drew acute and convalescent COVID-19 samples from the United States, Italy and Spain. T cells, B-cell-depleted T cells, or PBMCs supplied cDNA or gDNA.

The CDR3 consists of 15 residues. From germline, CDR1 is MNHNY and CDR2 SVGAGI (reference sequence). V was clipped by 4 bases and J by 2 bases; unmatched bases: 7. V and J are TRBV6-6 and TRBJ2-5, with TRBD2 matching over 7 bases. The receptor's source is a man aged 70-80 years with acute or convalescent COVID-19. Sequenced: peripheral blood. The CDR3 coding sequence is TGTGCCAGCAGTTTAGCGGGCCCAGAACAAGAGACCCAGTACTTC. As protein: CASSLAGPEQETQYF.